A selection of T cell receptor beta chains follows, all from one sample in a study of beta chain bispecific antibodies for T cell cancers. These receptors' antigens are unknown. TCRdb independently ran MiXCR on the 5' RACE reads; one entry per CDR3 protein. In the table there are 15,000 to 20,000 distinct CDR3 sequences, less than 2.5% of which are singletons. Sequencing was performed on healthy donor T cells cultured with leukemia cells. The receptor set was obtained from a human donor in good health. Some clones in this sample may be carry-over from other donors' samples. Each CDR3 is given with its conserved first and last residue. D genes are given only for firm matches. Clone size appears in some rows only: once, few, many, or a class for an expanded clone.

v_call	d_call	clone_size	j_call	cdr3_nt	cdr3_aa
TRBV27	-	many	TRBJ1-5	TGTGCCAGCAGTTTATCGACAAGCAATCAGCCCCAGCATTTT	CASSLSTSNQPQHF
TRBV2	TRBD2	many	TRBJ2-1	TGTGCCAGCAGTGAAGCTACCAGCGGGGGGGCAAATGAGCAGTTCTTC	CASSEATSGGANEQFF
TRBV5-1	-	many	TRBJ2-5	TGCGCCAGCAGCCTTCCGGCCGGCGACGAGACCCAGTACTTC	CASSLPAGDETQYF
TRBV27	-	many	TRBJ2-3	TGTGCCAGCAGTTTTGCAGATACGCAGTATTTT	CASSFADTQYF
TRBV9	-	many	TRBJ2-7	TGTGCCAGCAGCGCGGGGACGGACCACCGCTACGAGCAGTACTTC	CASSAGTDHRYEQYF
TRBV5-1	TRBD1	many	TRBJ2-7	TGCGCCAGCAGCTCACAGGGGATCAGGAACGAGCAGTACTTC	CASSSQGIRNEQYF
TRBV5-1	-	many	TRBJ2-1	TGCGCCAGCAGCTTGGAGGTTGTCGGAGCGTCGGGTAATGAGCAGTTCTTC	CASSLEVVGASGNEQFF
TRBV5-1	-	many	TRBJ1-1	TGCGCCAGCAGCTCCAGGGGCTCTAACACTGAAGCTTTCTTT	CASSSRGSNTEAFF
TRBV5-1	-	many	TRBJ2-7	TGCGCCAGCAGCTTGGCCGAGGGGTACGAGCAGTACTTC	CASSLAEGYEQYF
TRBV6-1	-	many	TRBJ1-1	TGTGCCAGCAGTGAAGGGGGATTTCAATCGTACACTGAAGCTTTCTTT	CASSEGGFQSYTEAFF
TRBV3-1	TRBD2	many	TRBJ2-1	TGTGCCAGCGCCCTAACCCGTAAACTAGCGGGGGGATACAATGAGCAGTTCTTC	CASALTRKLAGGYNEQFF
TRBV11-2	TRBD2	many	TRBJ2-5	TGTGCCAGCAGCCTCGGGGGGAGTCAGTACTTC	CASSLGGSQYF
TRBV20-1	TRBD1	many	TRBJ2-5	TGCAGTGCTAGAGATATACAGGGGGACGAAACCCAGTACTTC	CSARDIQGDETQYF
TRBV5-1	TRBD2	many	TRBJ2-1	TGCGCCAGCAGCTTCAGCGGGGGATTCAATGAGCAGTTCTTC	CASSFSGGFNEQFF
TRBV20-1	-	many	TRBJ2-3	TGCAGTGCTGGGGGGGCCCAGGCAGATACGCAGTATTTT	CSAGGAQADTQYF
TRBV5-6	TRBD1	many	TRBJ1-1	TGTGCCAGCAGCTATGGACAGGAGTTTAGCACTGAAGCTTTCTTT	CASSYGQEFSTEAFF
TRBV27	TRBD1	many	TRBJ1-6	TGTGCCAGCAGTCCGGGACAGACTAATTCACCCCTCCACTTT	CASSPGQTNSPLHF
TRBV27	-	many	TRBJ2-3	TGTGCCAGCAGGCCCCTAGTAGTGGGGTACACAGATACGCAGTATTTT	CASRPLVVGYTDTQYF
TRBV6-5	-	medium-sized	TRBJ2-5	TGTGCCAGCAGTATCACCCGACCCGCTTGGGGGACCCAGTACTTC	CASSITRPAWGTQYF
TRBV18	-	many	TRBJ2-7	TGTGCCAGCTCAACCACCCCGGGAGTAGGGACCCAGTTCTACGAGCAGTACTTC	CASSTTPGVGTQFYEQYF
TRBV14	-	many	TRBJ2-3	TGTGCCAGCAGCCAAGATTCGAATACGCAGTATTTT	CASSQDSNTQYF
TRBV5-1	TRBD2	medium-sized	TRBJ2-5	TGCGCCAGCAGCTTGGCCAGCGGGGGACCAGAGACCCAGTACTTC	CASSLASGGPETQYF
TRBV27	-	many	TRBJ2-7	TGTGCCAGCAGTTTATCGATTGAGGCAGGGTGGTACTTC	CASSLSIEAGWYF
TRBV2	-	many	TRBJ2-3	TGTGCCAGCAGTGAATGGGGGCTAGGCACAGATACGCAGTATTTT	CASSEWGLGTDTQYF
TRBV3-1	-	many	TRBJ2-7	TGTGCCAGCAGTCTGGACAGCACCTACGAGCAGTACTTC	CASSLDSTYEQYF
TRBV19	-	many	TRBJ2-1	TGTGCCAGTAGTATGGACAGAAACAATGAGCAGTTCTTC	CASSMDRNNEQFF
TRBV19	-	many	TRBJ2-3	TGTGCCAGTAGTATTTGGATTGCAGATACGCAGTATTTT	CASSIWIADTQYF
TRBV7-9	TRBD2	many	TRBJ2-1	TGTGCCAGCAGGCTTACGAGCGGGGGGCCGTACAATGAGCAGTTCTTC	CASRLTSGGPYNEQFF
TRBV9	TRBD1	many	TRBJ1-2	TGTGCCAGCAGCGCGGGGGGGACAGGGACCTACTTCGGGTACACCTTC	CASSAGGTGTYFGYTF
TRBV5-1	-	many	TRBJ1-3	TGCGCCAGCAGCTTCGAGGGGAGCTCTGGAAACACCATATATTTT	CASSFEGSSGNTIYF
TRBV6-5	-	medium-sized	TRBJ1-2	TGTGCCAGCAGTTACTCTACCGGGTCTAACTATGGCTACACCTTC	CASSYSTGSNYGYTF
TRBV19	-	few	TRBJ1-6	TGTGCCAGTAGTGACGGCGGTGGTAATTCACCCCTCCACTTT	CASSDGGGNSPLHF
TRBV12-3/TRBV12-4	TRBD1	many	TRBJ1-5	TGTGCCAGCAGTTTACAGGGGGCCGATCAGCCCCAGCATTTT	CASSLQGADQPQHF
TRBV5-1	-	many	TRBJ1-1	TGCGCCAGCAGCTTGGATGGGGGAGGAACTGAAGCTTTCTTT	CASSLDGGGTEAFF
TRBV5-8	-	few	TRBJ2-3	TGTGCCAGCAGCCCGGGGGACATATACACAGATACGCAGTATTTT	CASSPGDIYTDTQYF
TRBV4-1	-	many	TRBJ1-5	TGCGCCAGCAGCCAAGTCATACAGACGGGGGTTAGGGTCCAGCATTTT	CASSQVIQTGVRVQHF
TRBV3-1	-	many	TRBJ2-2	TGTGCCAGCAGCCAAGATCCAGGGAGCACCGGGGAGCTGTTTTTT	CASSQDPGSTGELFF
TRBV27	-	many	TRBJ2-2	TGTGCCAGCAGTTCATTGAGGATCACCGGGGAGCTGTTTTTT	CASSSLRITGELFF
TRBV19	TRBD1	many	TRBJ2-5	TGTGCCAGTAGTGACAGGGGCGGTGGATTCGGGGAGACCCAGTACTTC	CASSDRGGGFGETQYF
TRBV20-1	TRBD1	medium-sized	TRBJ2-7	TGCAGTGCGGACAGGGACTACGAGCAGTACTTC	CSADRDYEQYF
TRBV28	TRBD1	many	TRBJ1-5	TGTGCCAGCTTCGACCAGGGGGCTTATAGCAATCAGCCCCAGCATTTT	CASFDQGAYSNQPQHF
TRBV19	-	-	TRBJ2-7	TGTGCCAGTAGTATAGATGCGGAGGACGAGCAGTACTTC	CASSIDAEDEQYF
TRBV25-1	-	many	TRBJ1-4	TGTGCCAGCAGTGAATTGGGAGGGCTGAATGAAAAACTGTTTTTT	CASSELGGLNEKLFF
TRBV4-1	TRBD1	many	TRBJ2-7	TGCGCCAGCAGCCAAGCGACAGGGGTCGACGAGCAGTACTTC	CASSQATGVDEQYF
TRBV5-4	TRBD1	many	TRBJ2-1	TGTGCCATCCGGACAGGGATGATTGATGAGCAGTTCTTC	CAIRTGMIDEQFF
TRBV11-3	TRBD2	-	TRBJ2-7	TGTGCCAGCAGCTTAGAGGAGGGCGGGGGAGATTACGAGCAGTACTTC	CASSLEEGGGDYEQYF
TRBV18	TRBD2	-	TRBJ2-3	TGTGCCAGCTCACCAAGGATAAGGACTAGCTCAGATACGCAGTATTTT	CASSPRIRTSSDTQYF
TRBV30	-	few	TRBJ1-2	TGTGCCTGGAGTGTGTTGGGCAACTATGGCTACACCTTC	CAWSVLGNYGYTF